This is a list of T cell receptor beta chains from one sample in a study of T cell responses to AZD1222 COVID-19 vaccine. Using immunoSEQ multiplex PCR, the repertoire was profiled, and TCRdb retains in-frame clones only, with some absent. This repertoire shows about 130,000 clones, about 90% found once; its top ten account for more than 9%. The sequenced sample was peripheral blood, obtained on day 0 of AZD1222 vaccination. Every receptor here comes from an adult in good health. The CDR3 runs from the conserved cysteine through the conserved F or W. The D gene is left open where the match is weak. Not every row has a clone size; where given, it reads once, few, many or a size class.

d_call | j_call | clone_size | v_call | cdr3_nt | cdr3_aa
- | TRBJ2-5 | - | TRBV12-3/TRBV12-4 | TGTGCCAGCAGGAGGCGGCAGCAAGAGACCCAGTACTTC | CASRRRQQETQYF
TRBD1 | TRBJ2-7 | - | TRBV7-9 | TGTGCCAGCAGCTTATTTCCGCGGGGGGACAGGGGGTACGAGCAGTACTTC | CASSLFPRGDRGYEQYF
- | TRBJ1-1 | - | TRBV3-1/TRBV3-2 | TGTGCCAGCAGCCCCAGGGGGAACACTGAAGCTTTCTTT | CASSPRGNTEAFF
- | TRBJ2-2 | - | TRBV7-9 | TGTGCCAGCAGCTTGGACACCGGGGAGCTGTTTTTT | CASSLDTGELFF
- | TRBJ2-1 | - | TRBV28 | TGTGCCAGCAGAGGTCCCAGGCCGCACCCTTACAATGAGCAGTTCTTC | CASRGPRPHPYNEQFF
TRBD2 | TRBJ2-1 | - | TRBV24-1 | TGTGCCACCAGTGATTTCCGAGCCGGGACTAGCGATGAGCAGTTCTTC | CATSDFRAGTSDEQFF
- | TRBJ1-1 | - | TRBV3-1/TRBV3-2 | TGTGCCAGCAGCCAATCTGGGGAGGGTGAAGCTTTCTTT | CASSQSGEGEAFF
TRBD1 | TRBJ1-2 | - | TRBV10-3 | TGTGCCATCAGTAGGGACAGTAACTATGGCTACACCTTC | CAISRDSNYGYTF
- | TRBJ2-1 | - | TRBV12-5 | TGTGCTAGTGGTTTGGCCCTGGGGGGGCCCTCCTACAATGAGCAGTTCTTC | CASGLALGGPSYNEQFF
TRBD2 | TRBJ2-1 | - | TRBV24-1 | TGTGCCACCAGTGACCCTGGACTAGGGATCTACAATGAGCAGTTCTTC | CATSDPGLGIYNEQFF
- | TRBJ2-5 | once | TRBV30 | TGTGCCTGGAGTGCAGGACAAGAGACCCAGTACTTC | CAWSAGQETQYF
- | TRBJ1-4 | - | TRBV5-1 | TGCGCCAGCAAAGACGGACTTAATGAAAAACTGTTTTTT | CASKDGLNEKLFF
TRBD1 | TRBJ1-2 | - | TRBV7-2 | TGTGCCAGCACGGAGGACAGGCCATACTATGGCTACACCTTC | CASTEDRPYYGYTF
- | TRBJ1-2 | - | TRBV19 | TGTGCCAGTAGTATCCTTACTCGGGGCAGCTATGGCTACACCTTC | CASSILTRGSYGYTF
TRBD2 | TRBJ2-2 | - | TRBV15 | TGTGCCACCAGCAGAGATCGGCTAGCGGGAAGAACCGGGGAGCTGTTTTTT | CATSRDRLAGRTGELFF
- | TRBJ2-7 | once | TRBV29-1 | TGCAGCGTTTCAGCCTACATCTCTTACGAGCAGTACTTC | CSVSAYISYEQYF
- | TRBJ2-2 | - | TRBV3-1/TRBV3-2 | TGTGCCAGCAGCCCCTTGGGGACCGGGGAGCTGTTTTTT | CASSPLGTGELFF
- | TRBJ1-5 | - | TRBV6-2/TRBV6-3 | TGTGCCAGCAGTTACAGCGGTCCGGCCCAGCATTTT | CASSYSGPAQHF
- | TRBJ2-2 | - | TRBV30 | TGTGCCTGGAGTGTACCGTTTTTGGGCTTTGGCGGGGAGCTGTTTTTT | CAWSVPFLGFGGELFF
TRBD2 | TRBJ2-7 | - | TRBV15 | TGTGCCACCAGCAGGGAACTAGCGGGGGCTTCCTACGAGCAGTACTTC | CATSRELAGASYEQYF
TRBD2 | TRBJ2-1 | - | TRBV11-3 | TGTGCCAGCAGCTTAGTTGCCCTAGCGGGAGCTAATGAGCAGTTCTTC | CASSLVALAGANEQFF
TRBD1 | TRBJ2-1 | - | TRBV29-1 | TGCAGCGTTGAAGCGCAGGGGGAAGCCTACAATGAGCAGTTCTTC | CSVEAQGEAYNEQFF
TRBD1 | TRBJ1-1 | - | TRBV10-3 | TGTGCCATCGGGAGGCCTCGGACAGGGGAGAACACTGAAGCTTTCTTT | CAIGRPRTGENTEAFF
- | TRBJ2-3 | once | TRBV12-3/TRBV12-4 | TGTGCCAGCAGTTTCTGGGGAGATACGCAGTATTTT | CASSFWGDTQYF
- | TRBJ1-3 | - | TRBV27 | TGTGCCAGCAGTCCCTGGGGGGCCCGCTCTGGAAACACCATATATTTT | CASSPWGARSGNTIYF
- | TRBJ1-3 | once | TRBV7-8 | TGTGCCAGCAGCTTATCCTCTGGAAACACCATATATTTT | CASSLSSGNTIYF
TRBD1 | TRBJ1-6 | - | TRBV6-5 | TGTGCCAGCAGTTCCACGACAGGGAGAAGTAATTCACCCCTCCACTTT | CASSSTTGRSNSPLHF
TRBD2 | TRBJ2-3 | - | TRBV3-1/TRBV3-2 | TGTGCCAGCAGCCAACAAGGCGGGGGGACAGATACGCAGTATTTT | CASSQQGGGTDTQYF
TRBD1 | TRBJ2-7 | - | TRBV12-3/TRBV12-4 | TGTGCCAGCAGGGACAGGAGAATTCTCGAGCAGTACTTC | CASRDRRILEQYF
- | TRBJ2-3 | - | TRBV24-1 | TGTGCCACCAGTGAGGAGGGGGTGTCAGATACGCAGTATTTT | CATSEEGVSDTQYF
TRBD1 | TRBJ2-7 | - | TRBV12-5 | TGTGCTAGTGGTCACTCGGACAGGGCGTACGAGCAGTACTTC | CASGHSDRAYEQYF
- | TRBJ2-2 | - | TRBV7-2 | TGTGCCAGCAGCCAGACAGTCACCGGCCAGCTGTTTTTT | CASSQTVTGQLFF
- | TRBJ2-5 | once | TRBV5-4 | TGTGCCAGCAGCTTGAGGGACCTAAGACAAGAGACCCAGTACTTC | CASSLRDLRQETQYF
TRBD2 | TRBJ2-7 | - | TRBV7-2 | TGTGCCAGCAGCTTACTAGCGGGATCCTACGAGCAGTACTTC | CASSLLAGSYEQYF
- | TRBJ1-5 | - | TRBV30 | TGTGCCTGGAGTGTTGGACCGAGGGGCAATCAGCCCCAACATTTT | CAWSVGPRGNQPQHF
- | TRBJ1-5 | few | TRBV30 | TGTGCCTGGAGTCGGACAGTAAGCAATCAGCCCCAGCATTTT | CAWSRTVSNQPQHF
- | TRBJ1-4 | - | TRBV3-1/TRBV3-2 | TGTGCCAGCAGCCAAGCTGAAAAACTGTTTTTT | CASSQAEKLFF
TRBD1 | TRBJ1-4 | - | TRBV7-9 | TGTGCCAGCAGCCAACGGGACAGGGGTAATGAAAAACTGTTTTTT | CASSQRDRGNEKLFF
- | TRBJ2-5 | - | TRBV11-3 | TGTGCCAGCAGCTTAAGGGAGACCCAGTACTTC | CASSLRETQYF
TRBD1 | TRBJ1-3 | - | TRBV6-6 | TGTGCCAGCAGGGGGACAGGGGTCTCCGGAAACACCATATATTTT | CASRGTGVSGNTIYF
- | TRBJ1-2 | - | TRBV19 | TGTGCCAGTAGCCTCGGACGCGGCTATGGCTACACCTTC | CASSLGRGYGYTF
TRBD1 | TRBJ2-3 | - | TRBV11-2 | TGTGCCAGCACCATGGACAGGGTCTCAGATACGCAGTATTTT | CASTMDRVSDTQYF
- | TRBJ1-5 | few | TRBV7-9 | TGTGCCAGCAGCTTAGATGGGTTGACCCAGCATTTT | CASSLDGLTQHF
TRBD1 | TRBJ1-4 | - | TRBV19 | TGTGCCAGTAGTGACCGACAGGGCTTTTCTGAAAAACTGTTTTTT | CASSDRQGFSEKLFF
- | TRBJ1-2 | - | TRBV28 | TGTGCCAGCAGCGCGAGCAAGTCTGGCTACACCTTC | CASSASKSGYTF
- | TRBJ1-4 | - | TRBV30 | TGTGCCTGGAGTGTAAAGGGTGGGGAAAAACTGTTTTTT | CAWSVKGGEKLFF
TRBD2 | TRBJ2-1 | - | TRBV2 | TGTGCCAGCACTCGACTAGCGGGGGCATACAATGAGCAGTTCTTC | CASTRLAGAYNEQFF
TRBD1 | TRBJ2-2 | once | TRBV29-1 | TGCAGCGTTGAGGAGAGGGCAGGGGGCACCGGGGAGCTGTTTTTT | CSVEERAGGTGELFF